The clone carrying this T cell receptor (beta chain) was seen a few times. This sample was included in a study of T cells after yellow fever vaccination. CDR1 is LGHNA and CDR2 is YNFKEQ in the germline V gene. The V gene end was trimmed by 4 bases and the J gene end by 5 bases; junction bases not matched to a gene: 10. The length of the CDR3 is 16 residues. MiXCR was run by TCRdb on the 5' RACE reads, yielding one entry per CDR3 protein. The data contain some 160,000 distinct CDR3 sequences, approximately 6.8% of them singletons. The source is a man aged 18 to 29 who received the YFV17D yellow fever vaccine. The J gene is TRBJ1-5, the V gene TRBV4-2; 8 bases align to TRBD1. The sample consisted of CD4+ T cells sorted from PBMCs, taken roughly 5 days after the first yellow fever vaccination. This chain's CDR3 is CASSLHAQGEDQPQHF. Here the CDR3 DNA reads TGTGCCAGCAGCCTCCACGCACAGGGGGAGGATCAGCCCCAGCATTTT.